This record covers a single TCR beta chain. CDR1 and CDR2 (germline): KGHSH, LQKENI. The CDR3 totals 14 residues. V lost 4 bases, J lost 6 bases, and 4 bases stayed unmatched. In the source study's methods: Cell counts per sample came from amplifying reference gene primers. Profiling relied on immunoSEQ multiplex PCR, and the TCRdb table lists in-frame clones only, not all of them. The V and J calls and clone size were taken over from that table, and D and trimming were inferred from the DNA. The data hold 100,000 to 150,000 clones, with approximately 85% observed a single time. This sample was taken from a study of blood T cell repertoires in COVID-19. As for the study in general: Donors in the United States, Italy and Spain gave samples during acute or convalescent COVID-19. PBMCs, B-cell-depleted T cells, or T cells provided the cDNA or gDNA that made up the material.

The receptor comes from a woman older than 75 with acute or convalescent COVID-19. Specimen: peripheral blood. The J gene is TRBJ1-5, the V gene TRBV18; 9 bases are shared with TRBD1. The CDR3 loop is CASSRTGDTQPQHF. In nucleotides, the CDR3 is TGTGCCAGCTCACGGACAGGGGATACTCAGCCCCAGCATTTT.